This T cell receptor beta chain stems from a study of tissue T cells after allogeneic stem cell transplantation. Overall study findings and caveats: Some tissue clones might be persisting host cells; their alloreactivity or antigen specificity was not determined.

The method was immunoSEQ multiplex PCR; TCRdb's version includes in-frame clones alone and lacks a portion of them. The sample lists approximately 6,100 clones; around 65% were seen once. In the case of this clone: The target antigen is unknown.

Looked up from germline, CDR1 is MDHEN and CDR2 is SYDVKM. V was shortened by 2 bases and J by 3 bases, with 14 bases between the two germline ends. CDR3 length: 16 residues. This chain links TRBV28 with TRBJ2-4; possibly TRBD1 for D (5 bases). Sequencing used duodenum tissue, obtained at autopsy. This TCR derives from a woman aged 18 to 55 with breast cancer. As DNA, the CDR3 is TGTGCCAGCAGTTTACAGCAACAGGCTGACAAAAACATTCAGTACTTC. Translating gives CASSLQQQADKNIQYF.